These 3 T cell receptor beta chains were all obtained from the same sample, sequenced in a study of shared clonotypes between healthy human individuals. Method: immunoSEQ multiplex PCR; TCRdb's copy keeps in-frame clones and lacks some. This sample has about 2,100,000 clones; approximately 94% occur once, and the top ten carry 1.5% to 2%. CD8 cells regarded as naive lacked CD45RO, were positively chosen for CCR7, and omitted terminally differentiated effector memory CD45RA+ cells. The sequenced sample consisted of naive CD8+ T cells from PBMCs. These receptors all come from a man younger than 35 in good health. Some clones in this sample may be carry-over from other donors' samples.

This chain joins TRBV29-1 and TRBJ1-2; TRBD1 is a possible D gene (6 bases). Germline V gives CDR1 SQVTM, CDR2 ANQGSEA. The CDR3 sequence is 15 residues long. V lost 0 bases and J 5 bases, leaving 16 bases between the germline ends. The CDR3 DNA reads TGCAGCGTTGAAGACTTAGCGCAGGGGAGTTATGGCTACACCTTC. Protein product: CSVEDLAQGSYGYTF.

The chain employs TRBV4-2 and TRBJ2-7; 11 nucleotides line up with TRBD2. Germline V lookup: CDR1 LGHNA, CDR2 YNFKEQ. The ends lost 0 bases at V and 4 bases at J; junction bases unmatched: 17. This CDR3 region has 20 residues. This CDR3 is CASSQDVGAVAGGERYEQYF. As DNA, the CDR3 is TGTGCCAGCAGCCAAGACGTCGGGGCAGTAGCGGGAGGGGAGAGGTACGAGCAGTACTTC.

The V and J genes are TRBV27 and TRBJ2-5; D possibly corresponds to TRBD1 (5 bases). The better agreement between TRBJ2-7 and the DNA end casts doubt on the J call. The germline gives CDR1 MNHEY, CDR2 SMNVEV (reference sequence). This CDR3 has 11 amino acids. This chain's CDR3 is CASGQTYEQYF. DNA of the CDR3: TGTGCCAGCGGACAAACCTACGAGCAGTACTTC.